Sequencing of this T cell receptor (beta chain) was carried out in a study of naive and memory T cell subsets. CDR1 is SGHTA and CDR2 is FQGNSA in the germline V gene. Trimming shortened V by 5 bases and J by 7 bases, and 14 bases separated the two germline ends. This CDR3 region has 13 residues. There are a few counts of this clonotype. An equimolar mix of two oligonucleotides served as the beta constant-region primer for TRBC1 and TRBC2. Via MiXCR, TCRdb re-called the UMI-ligation and nested PCR reads, giving one row per CDR3 protein. This sample has 100,000 or so distinct CDR3 sequences, with 7% to 8% found just once.

This TCR was recovered from a human donor in good health. The chain recombines TRBV7-2 with TRBJ2-5; D remains ambiguous. Material for sequencing was central memory CD4+ T cells from blood. The CDR3 region has the DNA TGTGCCAGCAGCCAAGGACCTGATGGGACCCAGTACTTC. The encoded protein is CASSQGPDGTQYF. The full variable domain, completed using reference TRBV7-2 and TRBJ2-5, is GAGVSQSPSNKVTEKGKDVELRCDPISGHTALYWYRQSLGQGLEFLIYFQGNSAPDKSGLPSDRFSAERTGGSVSTLTIQRTQQEDSAVYLCASSQGPDGTQYFGPGTRLLVL.